This T cell receptor beta chain was captured in a study of OX40 agonist ivuxolimab in advanced cancers. General study findings and limits: Expanded clones tended on average to be more numerous among CD8+ T cells than CD4+.

Sequenced by immunoSEQ multiplex PCR; TCRdb stores in-frame clones only, minus some. The table includes tens of thousands of clones, roughly 76% detected once. Autoimmune disease history or systemic immunosuppression was exclusionary. V was shortened by 6 bases and J by 2 bases, with 10 bases between the two germline ends. The CDR3 is 12 amino acids. Germline V lookup: CDR1 SQVTM, CDR2 ANQGSEA. Comments on this clone: Its antigen is not identified.

Sequencing used CD4+ or CD8+ T cells sorted from blood, obtained in a trial of the OX40 agonist ivuxolimab. This sequence joins TRBV29-1 and TRBJ1-1; D unresolved. The receptor was isolated from an adult with an advanced solid tumor such as melanoma, head and neck, liver or kidney cancer. CDR3 coding DNA: TGCAGCGTCCAGTCTCTAAACACTGAAGCTTTCTTT. This gives the protein CSVQSLNTEAFF.